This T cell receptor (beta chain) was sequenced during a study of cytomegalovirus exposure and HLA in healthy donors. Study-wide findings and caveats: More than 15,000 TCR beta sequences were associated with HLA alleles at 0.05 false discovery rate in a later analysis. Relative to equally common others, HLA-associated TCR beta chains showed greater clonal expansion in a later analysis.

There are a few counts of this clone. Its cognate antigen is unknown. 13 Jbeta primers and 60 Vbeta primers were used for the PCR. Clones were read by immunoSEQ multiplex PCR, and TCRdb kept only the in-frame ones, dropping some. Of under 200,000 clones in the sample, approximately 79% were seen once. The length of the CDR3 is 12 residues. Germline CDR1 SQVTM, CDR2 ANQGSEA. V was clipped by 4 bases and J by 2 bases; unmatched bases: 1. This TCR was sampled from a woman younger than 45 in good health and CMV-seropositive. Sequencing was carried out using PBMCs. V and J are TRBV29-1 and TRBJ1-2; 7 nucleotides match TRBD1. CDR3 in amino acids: CSVGDRNYGYTF. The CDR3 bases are TGCAGCGTTGGGGACAGAAACTATGGCTACACCTTC.